The clone carrying this TCR beta chain was picked up a small number of times. Its antigen is unidentified. This sample is part of a study of shared clonotypes between healthy human individuals. The repertoire was sequenced with immunoSEQ multiplex PCR; TCRdb's copy has only in-frame clones and lacks some. The data show under 2,500,000 clones, around 95% seen once. Regarding the study as a whole: Clonotypes shared by all four donors outscored non-shared clonotypes in generation probability. Relative to memory subsets, naive subsets generally showed larger estimated richness. Of the naive CD4 clonotypes, approximately 5% were shared across several donors.

CDR1 MNHNS and CDR2 SASEGT come from the germline V gene. Trimming pared 6 bases from V and 2 bases from J, leaving 16 bases between. This CDR3 region has 15 residues. The sample taken for sequencing was naive CD4+ T cells sorted from blood. Documented subset: CD45RA+ positively selected. This chain links TRBV6-1 with TRBJ2-5; D perhaps matches TRBD2 (6 bases). The TCR originated in a man aged 18 to 35 in good health. The CDR3 nucleotides are TGTGCCAGCAGCCTGGGACTCATCGGACAAGAGACCCAGTACTTC. It yields the protein CASSLGLIGQETQYF.